The rows below give T cell receptor beta chains drawn from one sample of a study of early T cells in non-severe SARS-CoV-2 infection. TCRdb passed the 5' RACE reads through MiXCR, listing each CDR3 protein once. The table includes 45,000 to 60,000 distinct CDR3 sequences, about 8.4% detected once. Sequences were obtained from whole blood. The receptors here all came from an adult who was a healthcare worker with PCR-confirmed SARS-CoV-2 infection or an uninfected control (not recorded which). The CDR3 runs from the conserved cysteine through the conserved F or W. D genes are given only for firm matches. Size is stated for part of the rows, as once, few or many counts, or as a class when the clone is expanded.

V	J	size	D	CDR3	DNA
TRBV13	TRBJ2-1	few	TRBD2	CASSLAGLAEAYNEQFF	TGTGCCAGCAGCTTAGCGGGACTAGCGGAGGCCTACAATGAGCAGTTCTTC
TRBV19	TRBJ2-1	few	TRBD2	CASSNTGTSGRAYEQFF	TGTGCCAGTAGTAACACCGGGACTAGCGGGAGGGCCTATGAGCAGTTCTTC
TRBV28	TRBJ2-7	few	TRBD1	CASSVAGTGGYEQYF	TGTGCCAGCAGTGTGGCCGGGACAGGGGGATACGAGCAGTACTTC
TRBV29-1	TRBJ1-5	few	-	CSVVDGGNQPQHF	TGCAGCGTTGTTGATGGGGGCAATCAGCCCCAGCATTTT
TRBV29-1	TRBJ1-1	many	-	CGGGVWTEAFF	TGCGGAGGCGGGGTGTGGACTGAAGCTTTCTTT
TRBV28	TRBJ1-2	few	TRBD1	CASSVGQGYGYTF	TGTGCCAGCAGTGTCGGACAGGGCTATGGCTACACCTTC
TRBV16	TRBJ1-1	-	-	CASSQLTVTEAFF	TGTGCCAGCAGCCAATTAACAGTAACTGAAGCTTTCTTT
TRBV12-3/TRBV12-4	TRBJ1-2	-	-	CASSLRGQELGYTF	TGTGCCAGCAGTTTAAGGGGTCAAGAGCTCGGCTACACCTTC
TRBV28	TRBJ2-3	many	TRBD1	CASSFSSARGPGDTQYF	TGTGCCAGCAGCTTCTCCTCGGCTAGGGGGCCGGGAGATACGCAGTATTTT
TRBV7-8	TRBJ2-4	many	TRBD1	CASSSGTVLAKNIQYF	TGTGCCAGCAGCTCTGGGACAGTATTAGCCAAAAACATTCAGTACTTC
TRBV2	TRBJ2-1	many	TRBD2	CARLAGENNEQFF	TGTGCCAGACTAGCGGGAGAAAACAATGAGCAGTTCTTC
TRBV4-1	TRBJ2-7	many	-	CASSQAEGRYEQYF	TGCGCCAGCAGCCAAGCAGAGGGCCGTTACGAGCAGTACTTC
TRBV28	TRBJ2-3	-	TRBD2	CASSPTQGLAGTDTQYF	TGTGCCAGCAGTCCCACCCAAGGACTAGCGGGCACAGATACGCAGTATTTT
TRBV15	TRBJ2-5	-	-	CATSRDPGQGRVTQYF	TGTGCCACCAGCAGAGATCCAGGCCAGGGGCGGGTGACCCAGTACTTC
TRBV11-3	TRBJ1-5	few	TRBD1	CASSLASRGQGAYQPQHF	TGTGCCAGCAGCTTAGCCTCCCGGGGACAGGGGGCGTATCAGCCCCAGCATTTT
TRBV20-1	TRBJ2-5	many	-	CSAGSMRVQETQYF	TGCAGTGCTGGGTCGATGAGGGTGCAAGAGACCCAGTACTTC
TRBV11-1	TRBJ2-1	-	TRBD1	CASTRGVGQGVYNEQFF	TGTGCCAGCACCCGAGGGGTGGGCCAGGGGGTTTACAATGAGCAGTTCTTC
TRBV9	TRBJ1-2	many	-	CASSSPGLMSYGYTF	TGTGCCAGCAGCTCACCGGGACTAATGAGCTATGGCTACACCTTC
TRBV7-9	TRBJ2-3	few	-	CASRTGPGRGTDTQYF	TGTGCCAGCAGAACAGGCCCCGGCCGCGGCACAGATACGCAGTATTTT
TRBV6-2/TRBV6-3	TRBJ1-2	few	TRBD1	CASSYSGDRVYGYTF	TGTGCCAGCAGTTACTCCGGGGACAGAGTCTATGGCTACACCTTC
TRBV7-9	TRBJ2-3	many	-	CASSLGGPPDTQYF	TGTGCCAGCAGCTTAGGGGGACCCCCAGATACGCAGTATTTT
TRBV2	TRBJ2-7	many	-	CASSENRDSYEQYF	TGTGCCAGCAGTGAGAACAGGGACTCCTACGAGCAGTACTTC
TRBV4-1	TRBJ2-1	-	-	CASSQVEWGGPVNEQFF	TGCGCCAGCAGCCAAGTGGAATGGGGCGGTCCTGTAAATGAGCAGTTCTTC
TRBV9	TRBJ2-7	many	TRBD2	CASSARLAGGVRGLGHEQYF	TGTGCCAGCAGCGCAAGACTAGCGGGAGGCGTAAGGGGCCTAGGGCACGAGCAGTACTTC
TRBV12-3/TRBV12-4	TRBJ2-3	many	-	CASSLSEVVVTDTQYF	TGTGCCAGCAGTTTATCTGAGGTGGTGGTCACAGATACGCAGTATTTT
TRBV19	TRBJ1-5	-	-	CASSIGRARQSNQPQHF	TGTGCCAGTAGTATAGGGCGGGCACGACAGAGCAATCAGCCCCAGCATTTT
TRBV3-1	TRBJ2-5	-	-	CASSQGPYQGETQYF	TGTGCCAGCAGCCAAGGACCCTATCAGGGGGAGACCCAGTACTTC
TRBV28	TRBJ1-2	-	-	CAIGDGFGGYTF	TGTGCCATCGGGGACGGCTTTGGTGGCTACACCTTC
TRBV27	TRBJ2-5	-	TRBD1	CASSLGQGVQETQYF	TGTGCCAGCAGTTTAGGCCAGGGGGTCCAAGAGACCCAGTACTTC
TRBV28	TRBJ2-5	few	TRBD2	CASGQSGSVYETQYF	TGTGCCAGCGGACAAAGCGGGAGTGTTTACGAGACCCAGTACTTC
TRBV6-5	TRBJ1-2	many	-	CASSYSGGSYGYTF	TGTGCCAGCAGTTACTCAGGGGGGTCCTATGGCTACACCTTC
TRBV9	TRBJ1-1	few	TRBD1	CASSSRQGPEAFF	TGTGCCAGCAGCTCCCGACAGGGCCCTGAAGCTTTCTTT
TRBV12-3/TRBV12-4	TRBJ1-1	-	-	CASSLQGRGAFF	TGTGCCAGCAGTTTACAGGGCAGGGGAGCTTTCTTT
TRBV18	TRBJ1-5	few	-	CASSPVQSNQPQHF	TGTGCCAGCTCACCAGTACAGAGCAATCAGCCCCAGCATTTT
TRBV15	TRBJ1-2	many	-	CATSRDRLYGYTF	TGTGCCACCAGCAGAGATCGACTCTATGGCTACACCTTC
TRBV18	TRBJ1-4	many	TRBD1	CASSPPGGLDEKLFF	TGTGCCAGCTCACCACCAGGGGGCTTGGATGAAAAACTGTTTTTT
TRBV7-9	TRBJ1-1	many	-	CASSPIQGAEAFF	TGTGCCAGCAGCCCCATACAGGGCGCTGAAGCTTTCTTT
TRBV27	TRBJ1-6	many	-	CASSFGDSPLHF	TGTGCCAGCAGTTTCGGGGATTCACCCCTCCACTTT
TRBV27	TRBJ2-7	many	-	CASSPRTASFDEQYF	TGTGCCAGCAGCCCGCGGACAGCCTCTTTCGACGAGCAGTACTTC
TRBV5-8	TRBJ2-1	-	TRBD1	CASTLDRGGYNEQFF	TGTGCCAGCACGCTCGACAGGGGGGGGTACAATGAGCAGTTCTTC
TRBV12-3/TRBV12-4	TRBJ2-7	-	-	CASSLDAPTGYEQYF	TGTGCCAGCAGCCTCGACGCCCCGACTGGGTACGAGCAGTACTTC
TRBV10-2	TRBJ1-1	few	-	CASSDLFAEAFF	TGCGCCAGCAGTGATTTGTTCGCTGAAGCTTTCTTT
TRBV14	TRBJ1-5	many	TRBD1	CASRDRGNQPQHF	TGTGCCAGCCGGGACAGGGGAAATCAGCCCCAGCATTTT
TRBV7-8	TRBJ2-1	many	-	CASSFDMWNEQFF	TGTGCCAGCAGTTTTGACATGTGGAATGAGCAGTTCTTC
TRBV29-1	TRBJ1-5	few	TRBD1	CSVASQGDQPQHF	TGCAGCGTTGCAAGCCAGGGGGATCAGCCCCAGCATTTT
TRBV15	TRBJ2-3	few	TRBD2	CATSRDPGLAGFTDTQYF	TGTGCCACCAGCAGAGATCCCGGACTAGCGGGGTTCACAGATACGCAGTATTTT
TRBV3-1	TRBJ2-7	many	TRBD2	CASSHWTSGDYEQYF	TGTGCCAGCAGCCATTGGACTAGCGGGGACTACGAGCAGTACTTC
TRBV5-4	TRBJ2-5	many	-	CASSLGDPAETQYF	TGTGCCAGCAGCTTGGGGGACCCCGCGGAGACCCAGTACTTC
TRBV12-5	TRBJ2-1	many	-	CASGLGQEGEQFF	TGTGCTAGTGGTTTGGGTCAAGAGGGTGAGCAGTTCTTC
TRBV7-9	TRBJ2-5	few	TRBD2	CASSPGTSGGQETQYF	TGTGCCAGCAGCCCTGGGACTAGCGGGGGCCAAGAGACCCAGTACTTC
TRBV20-1	TRBJ2-2	few	TRBD1	CSARVTGTGGTGELFF	TGCAGTGCTAGGGTTACGGGGACAGGGGGCACCGGGGAGCTGTTTTTT
TRBV7-2	TRBJ2-3	few	-	CASSPLAGATDTQYF	TGTGCCAGCAGCCCACTGGCAGGGGCCACAGATACGCAGTATTTT
TRBV6-1	TRBJ2-1	few	TRBD2	CASSDPGLAAYNEQFF	TGTGCCAGCAGTGACCCGGGACTAGCGGCATATAATGAGCAGTTCTTC